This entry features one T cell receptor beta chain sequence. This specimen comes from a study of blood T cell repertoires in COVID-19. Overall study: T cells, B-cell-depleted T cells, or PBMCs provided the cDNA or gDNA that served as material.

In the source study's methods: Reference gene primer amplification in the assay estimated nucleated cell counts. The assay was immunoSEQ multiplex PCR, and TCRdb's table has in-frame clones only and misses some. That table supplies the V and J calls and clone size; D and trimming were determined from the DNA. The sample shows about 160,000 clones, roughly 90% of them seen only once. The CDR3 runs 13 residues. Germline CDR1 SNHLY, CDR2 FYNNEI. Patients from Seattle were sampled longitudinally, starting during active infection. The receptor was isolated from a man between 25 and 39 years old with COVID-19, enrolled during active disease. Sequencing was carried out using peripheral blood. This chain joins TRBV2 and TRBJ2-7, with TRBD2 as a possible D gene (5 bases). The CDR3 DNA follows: TGTGGCGGAACCTTTTACGAGGGCTACGAGCAGTACTTC. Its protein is CGGTFYEGYEQYF.